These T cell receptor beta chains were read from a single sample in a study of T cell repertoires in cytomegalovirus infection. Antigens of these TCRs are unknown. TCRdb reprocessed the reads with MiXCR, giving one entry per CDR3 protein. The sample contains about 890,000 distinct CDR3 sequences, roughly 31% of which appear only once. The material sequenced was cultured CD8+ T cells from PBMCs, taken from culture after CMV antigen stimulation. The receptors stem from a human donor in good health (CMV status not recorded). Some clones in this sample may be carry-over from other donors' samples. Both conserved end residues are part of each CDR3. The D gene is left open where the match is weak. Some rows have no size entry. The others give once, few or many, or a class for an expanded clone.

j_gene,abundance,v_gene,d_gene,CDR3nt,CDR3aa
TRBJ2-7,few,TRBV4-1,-,TGCGCCAGCAGCCAAGGGGGTTCTGGGGACTACGAGCAGTACTTC,CASSQGGSGDYEQYF
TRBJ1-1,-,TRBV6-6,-,TGTGCCAGCACTACCACCACTGAAGCTTTCTTT,CASTTTTEAFF
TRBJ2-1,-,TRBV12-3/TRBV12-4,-,TGTGCCAGCAGTTCCCGACTAGACAATGAGCAGTTCTTC,CASSSRLDNEQFF
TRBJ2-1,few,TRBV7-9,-,TGTGCCAGCAGCTCCCACGGTAGGCCCTACAATGAGCAGTTCTTC,CASSSHGRPYNEQFF
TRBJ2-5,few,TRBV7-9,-,TGTGCCAGCCTCGGGGGAACCCAAGAGACCCAGTACTTC,CASLGGTQETQYF
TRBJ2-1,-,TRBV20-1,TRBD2,TGCAGTGCTAGAGATTCCTCTTTTTGGGGGGGGAATTACAATGAGCAGTTCTTC,CSARDSSFWGGNYNEQFF
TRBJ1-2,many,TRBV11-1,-,TGTGCCAGCAGCACCCGGGACACCTATGGCTACACCTTC,CASSTRDTYGYTF
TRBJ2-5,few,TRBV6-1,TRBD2,TGTGCCAGCAGTCGCCGGACTAGCGGGGCAGAGACCCAGTACTTC,CASSRRTSGAETQYF
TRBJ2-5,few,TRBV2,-,TGTGCCAGCAGCGACAGACAAGAGACCCAGTACTTC,CASSDRQETQYF
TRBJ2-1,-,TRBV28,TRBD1,TGTGCCAGCAGTCCCGGGACAGGGTTCCTTCAGAATGAGCAGTTCTTC,CASSPGTGFLQNEQFF
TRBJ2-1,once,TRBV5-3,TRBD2,TGTACCACCCCCACGACTAGCGGGGGGAATGAGCAGTTCTTC,CTTPTTSGGNEQFF
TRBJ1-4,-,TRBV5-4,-,TGTGCCAGCACCCAAAGAGGGGCCCCGGGCGAAAAACTGTTTTTT,CASTQRGAPGEKLFF
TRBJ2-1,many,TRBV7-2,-,TGTGCCAGCAGCTTAGCGCTTGGGCCTTACAATGAGCAGTTCTTC,CASSLALGPYNEQFF
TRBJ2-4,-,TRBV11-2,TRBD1,TGCGCCAGCAGCCAAGTTAGTGGGACAGGGATGAACTTC,CASSQVSGTGMNF
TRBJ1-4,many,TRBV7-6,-,TGTGCCAGCAGCTTCACGGGATTTAATGAAAAACTGTTTTTT,CASSFTGFNEKLFF
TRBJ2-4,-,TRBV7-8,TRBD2,TGTGCCAGCAGCTGGGGACTAGCGGAGGCCAAAAACATTCAGTACTTC,CASSWGLAEAKNIQYF
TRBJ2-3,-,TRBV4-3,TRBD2,TGCGCCAGCAGCCAAGATGATCGGGGGGCAGATACGCAGTATTTT,CASSQDDRGADTQYF
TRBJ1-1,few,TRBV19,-,TGTGCCAGTAGTATCTTCCCGAACACTGAAGCTTTCTTT,CASSIFPNTEAFF
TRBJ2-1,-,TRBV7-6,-,TGTGCCAGCAGCTTAGGATCAGTTACGGATGAGCAGTTCTTC,CASSLGSVTDEQFF
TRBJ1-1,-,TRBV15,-,TGTGCCACCAGCAGAGATAGGGACACCAACACTGAAGCTTTCTTT,CATSRDRDTNTEAFF
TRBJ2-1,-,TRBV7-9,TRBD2,TGTGCCAGCAGCCCGCGGGTGGAGGGACTAGATCCGCCCGGGGGCTTCTACAATGAGCAGTTCTTC,CASSPRVEGLDPPGGFYNEQFF
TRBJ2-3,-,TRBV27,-,TGTGCCAGCAGCCTTACCCCCGGGAGAGATACGCAGTATTTT,CASSLTPGRDTQYF
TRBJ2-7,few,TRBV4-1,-,TGCGCCAGCAGCCAAGATCCGGGGTTCGAGCAGTACTTC,CASSQDPGFEQYF
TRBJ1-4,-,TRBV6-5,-,TGTGCCAGCAGTTACTCGAGCATTCTACTTCCCTCAACTAATGAAAAACTGTTTTTT,CASSYSSILLPSTNEKLFF
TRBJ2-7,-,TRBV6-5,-,TGTGCCAGCAGTTACGCCGGGACAACTTACGAGCAGTACTTC,CASSYAGTTYEQYF
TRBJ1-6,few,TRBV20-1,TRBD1,TGCAGTGCTAGAGCCGGGGGACAGGTCTATTCACCCCTCCACTTT,CSARAGGQVYSPLHF
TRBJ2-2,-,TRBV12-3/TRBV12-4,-,TGTGCCAGCAGACCCTCAGGGGAGGGCACCGGGGAGCTGTTTTTT,CASRPSGEGTGELFF